A single sample is the source of the 20 T cell receptor beta chains below, sequenced in a study of beta chain features in type 1 diabetes. The whole isolated RNA underwent reverse transcription, so sequencing captured expressed TCRB transcripts. Sequencing used immunoSEQ multiplex PCR; TCRdb keeps in-frame clones, though not all of them. The sample includes 330,000 or so clones, roughly a fifth of them seen just once. The sample was naive CD4+ T cells from blood. The source is a woman aged 18-29 years in good health.

This clone occurred a few times. The CDR3, as DNA: TGCAGCGTTGCCGGACACCTCGCCTCTGGGGCCAACGTCCTGACTTTC. This gives the protein CSVAGHLASGANVLTF. The rearrangement links TRBV29-1 to TRBJ2-6, with D possibly matching TRBD1 (5 bases). The CDR3 has 16 residues. The V end was cut by 4 bases, the J end by 0 bases, with 13 bases between. CDR1 and CDR2 (germline): SQVTM, ANQGSEA.

This clone occurred a few times. The V call is TRBV5-1, the J call TRBJ2-7; D might be TRBD2 (7 bases). Germline V gene data show CDR1 as SGHRS and CDR2 as YFSETQ. V was cut by 2 bases and J by 2 bases, with 14 bases left in between. The CDR3 is made up of 15 amino acids. CDR3 loop: CASSFGQGGAYEQYF. CDR3 sequence (DNA): TGCGCCAGCAGCTTCGGCCAAGGGGGGGCCTACGAGCAGTACTTC.

This clone was seen more than once but under ten times. The rearrangement links TRBV30 to TRBJ1-5; D perhaps matches TRBD1 (5 bases). Per germline, CDR1 GTSNPN and CDR2 SVGIG (reference sequence). Trimming left V 0 bases short and J 0 bases short, with 12 bases between. The CDR3 extends over 16 amino acids. In DNA form, the CDR3 reads TGTGCCTGGAGTGTGGGCAGGGCTGATAGCAATCAGCCCCAGCATTTT. Protein: CAWSVGRADSNQPQHF. The full variable domain, with the rest looked up from reference TRBV30 and TRBJ1-5, is SQTIHQWPATLVQPVGSPLSLECTVEGTSNPNLYWYRQAAGRGLQLLFYSVGIGQISSEVPQNLSASRPQDRQFILSSKKLLLSDSGFYLCAWSVGRADSNQPQHFGDGTRLSIL.

CDR3 protein: CASSFASYEQYF. The CDR3 coding sequence is TGTGCCAGCAGCTTCGCCAGCTACGAGCAGTACTTC. The rearrangement uses TRBV7-8 and TRBJ2-7; D is unclear. The CDR3 has 12 residues. With 3 bases removed from V and 3 bases from J, the gap between germline ends came to 6 bases. Germline loops: CDR1 SGHVS, CDR2 FQNEAQ.

There are a few counts of this clone. J is TRBJ1-5 and V is TRBV30, with 9 bases aligning to TRBD1. The V gene end was trimmed by 4 bases and the J gene end by 2 bases; junction bases not matched to a gene: 15. This CDR3 region has 18 residues. Per germline, CDR1 GTSNPN and CDR2 SVGIG (reference sequence). CDR3 in amino acids: CAWTAGTGPPGGNQPQHF. DNA of the CDR3: TGTGCCTGGACGGCCGGGACAGGGCCACCTGGGGGCAATCAGCCCCAGCATTTT.

This chain connects TRBV14 to TRBJ1-2; 7 bases map to TRBD1. V was pared by 2 bases and J by 4 bases, with 1 base of the junction left unmatched. The CDR3 sequence is 13 residues long. The germline V gene encodes CDR1 SGHDN and CDR2 FVKESK. For the CDR3, the DNA is TGTGCCAGCAGCCAACAGGGGGGCTATGGCTACACCTTC. Translated: CASSQQGGYGYTF.

This clone appeared a few times. The V gene is TRBV15, the J gene TRBJ2-6; D is unresolved. V gave up 1 base and J gave up 0 bases, with 7 bases separating them. CDR1 and CDR2 (germline): LNHNV, YYDKDF (reference sequence). This CDR3 has 16 amino acids. CDR3 nucleotide sequence: TGTGCCACCAGCAGAGTATGGAGCTCTGGGGCCAACGTCCTGACTTTC. Protein: CATSRVWSSGANVLTF. Filled out from reference TRBV15 and TRBJ2-6, the complete variable domain reads DAMVIQNPRYQVTQFGKPVTLSCSQTLNHNVMYWYQQKSSQAPKLLFHYYDKDFNNEADTPDNFQSRRPNTSFCFLDIRSPGLGDTAMYLCATSRVWSSGANVLTFGAGSRLTVL.

This clone has just a few counts. The chain joins TRBV7-9 to TRBJ2-2; D not certain. V shed 2 bases and J shed 3 bases, with 13 bases lying between them. CDR3 length equals 16 residues. The germline V gene encodes CDR1 SEHNR and CDR2 FQNEAQ (reference sequence). The CDR3 loop reads CASSLFDRLYTGELFF. CDR3 coding DNA: TGTGCCAGCAGCTTATTTGATCGACTTTACACCGGGGAGCTGTTTTTT.

The V call is TRBV9, the J call TRBJ2-1; 14 bases match TRBD2. V lost 0 bases and J lost 8; bases outside the gene matches: 4. The CDR3 consists of 16 residues. Germline V gene lookup returns CDR1 SGDLS and CDR2 YYNGEE. Written as DNA, the CDR3 is TGTGCCAGCAGCGTAGGACTAGCGGGGGGGCGGGATGAGCAGTTCTTC. As protein: CASSVGLAGGRDEQFF.

The chain carries TRBV4-1 and TRBJ2-3; 7 nucleotides line up with TRBD2. Per the germline V gene, CDR1 is MGHRA and CDR2 is YSYEKL. V shed 4 bases and J 0 bases; nucleotides not matched to a gene: 22. The CDR3 has 21 amino acids. For the CDR3, the DNA is TGCGCCAGCAGCCGACCTTATAACGGGGGGACCTTCCTGACTAGCACAGATACGCAGTATTTT. Translating it yields CASSRPYNGGTFLTSTDTQYF.

This clone was counted only a few times. Here the CDR3 reads CSVRQGRETQYF. For the CDR3, the DNA is TGCAGCGTTAGACAGGGGAGGGAGACCCAGTACTTC. The J gene is TRBJ2-5, the V gene TRBV29-1, with 8 nucleotides matching TRBD1. Looked up from germline, CDR1 is SQVTM and CDR2 is ANQGSEA. The CDR3 is 12 amino acids. Losses at the gene ends were 5 bases for V and 5 bases for J; bases not matched to a gene: 4. The whole variable domain, remainder taken from reference TRBV29-1 and TRBJ2-5, is SAVISQKPSRDICQRGTSLTIQCQVDSQVTMMFWYRQQPGQSLTLIATANQGSEATYESGFVIDKFPISRPNLTFSTLTVSNMSPEDSSIYLCSVRQGRETQYFGPGTRLLVL.

This clone was observed a few times. Other nucleotide sequences from this sample produce the same CDR3. The chain has TRBV30 and TRBJ1-1; D perhaps matches TRBD1 (5 bases). Trimming removed 5 bases from V and 4 bases from J, with 17 bases in between. The CDR3 totals 14 residues. Germline CDR1 and CDR2: GTSNPN and SVGIG (reference sequence). CDR3 loop: CAWGRRSRVTEAFF. The CDR3 bases are TGTGCCTGGGGGCGACGGAGCAGGGTCACTGAAGCTTTCTTT.

This clone has only a few counts. This chain uses TRBV5-6 with TRBJ2-1; 8 bases align to TRBD1. This CDR3 contains 18 residues. The ends lost 0 bases at V and 4 bases at J; junction bases unmatched: 12. Germline lookup yields CDR1 SGHDT and CDR2 YYEEEE. The CDR3 protein is CASSLEGAGGFTYNEQFF. In DNA, the CDR3 is TGTGCCAGCAGCTTGGAGGGGGCAGGGGGCTTTACTTACAATGAGCAGTTCTTC.

This clone was seen only a few times. This rearrangement joins TRBV5-1 to TRBJ2-3; 10 positions match TRBD1. CDR3 length: 15 residues. The V segment lost 4 bases and the J segment 5 bases; nucleotides outside the gene matches: 7. Germline assignment: CDR1 SGHRS and CDR2 YFSETQ. The CDR3 protein is CASSPDRGQGDTQYF. In DNA form, the CDR3 reads TGCGCCAGCAGCCCCGACAGGGGGCAGGGAGATACGCAGTATTTT.

V usage is TRBV16 and J usage is TRBJ2-1, with 11 bases identical to TRBD2. Trimming removed 2 bases from V and 7 bases from J; junction bases left unmatched: 10. The CDR3 has 17 amino acids. Germline CDR1 reads KGHSY; CDR2 reads FQNENV. CDR3 sequence (DNA): TGTGCCAGCAGCCAAAGGCGGATTAGCGGGAGGGCGAATGAGCAGTTCTTC. Translation gives CASSQRRISGRANEQFF. The full variable domain, in which reference TRBV16 and TRBJ2-1 provide the parts outside the CDR3, is GEEVAQTPKHLVRGEGQKAKLYCAPIKGHSYVFWYQQVLKNEFKFLISFQNENVFDETGMPKERFSAKCLPNSPCSLEIQATKLEDSAVYFCASSQRRISGRANEQFFGPGTRLTVL.

J is TRBJ2-2 and V is TRBV30; possibly TRBD1 for D (6 bases). The CDR3 length is 15 residues. From germline, CDR1 is GTSNPN and CDR2 SVGIG (reference sequence). The V gene lost 3 bases and the J gene lost 0 bases, with 11 bases spanning the gap. The DNA for the CDR3 is TGTGCCTGGAGGGTGGCAGGGGCGAACACCGGGGAGCTGTTTTTT. It codes for CAWRVAGANTGELFF.

The chain links TRBV30 to TRBJ1-4; TRBD1 aligns across 7 bases. Looked up from germline, CDR1 is GTSNPN and CDR2 is SVGIG (reference sequence). This CDR3 has 14 residues. V lost 6 bases to trimming and J lost 0 bases; unmatched junction nucleotides: 4. CDR3 bases: TGTGCCTGTGCGCAGGGGGCAACTAATGAAAAACTGTTTTTT. Its protein is CACAQGATNEKLFF.

This clone was seen a few times. The gene calls are TRBV29-1 and TRBJ1-1, with TRBD1 as a possible D gene (5 bases). Germline values: CDR1 SQVTM, CDR2 ANQGSEA. V lost 6 bases to trimming and J lost 5 bases, with 10 bases between them. This CDR3 is built from 11 residues. CDR3 amino acids: CSVIGVTEAFF. For the CDR3, the DNA is TGCAGCGTCATAGGGGTTACTGAAGCTTTCTTT.

This clone was counted only a few times. This chain uses TRBV30 with TRBJ2-5, with D perhaps TRBD1 (6 bases). Germline V gene sequence: CDR1 GTSNPN, CDR2 SVGIG (reference sequence). CDR3 length: 14 amino acids. V lost 3 bases, J lost 5 bases, and 16 bases lay in between. The CDR3 sequence is CAWRATGSGETQYF. CDR3 nucleotide sequence: TGTGCCTGGAGAGCTACAGGGTCCGGGGAGACCCAGTACTTC. Using reference TRBV30 and TRBJ2-5 for the parts outside the CDR3, the full variable domain is SQTIHQWPATLVQPVGSPLSLECTVEGTSNPNLYWYRQAAGRGLQLLFYSVGIGQISSEVPQNLSASRPQDRQFILSSKKLLLSDSGFYLCAWRATGSGETQYFGPGTRLLVL.

The chain couples TRBV5-1 to TRBJ1-2, with 8 bases aligning to TRBD1. CDR3 length equals 15 residues. CDR1 SGHRS and CDR2 YFSETQ come from the germline V gene. Unmatched junction bases numbered 8, after V lost 4 bases and J lost 3 bases. The CDR3 protein is CASSLQGAPDYGYTF. For the CDR3, the DNA is TGCGCCAGCAGCCTTCAGGGGGCGCCTGACTATGGCTACACCTTC. The full variable domain, completed using reference TRBV5-1 and TRBJ1-2, is KAGVTQTPRYLIKTRGQQVTLSCSPISGHRSVSWYQQTPGQGLQFLFEYFSETQRNKGNFPGRFSGRQFSNSRSEMNVSTLELGDSALYLCASSLQGAPDYGYTFGSGTRLTVV.